The 5 T cell receptor beta chains listed next were all sequenced from one sample in a study of cytomegalovirus exposure and HLA in healthy donors (dated by TCRdb to 2015 to 2018). Preparation of the library involved the immunoSEQ multiplex PCR assay. For the multiplex PCR, a mixture combining 60 forward primers for TCR Vbeta segments and 13 reverse primers for TCR Jbeta segments was used. The clones in this table, taken by TCRdb from immuneACCESS, are in-frame only. Not every clone is retained; where verified, under half of the shortfall comes from an unresolved V gene, and the cause of the rest is unknown. The table held for this sample gives about 54,000 clones. The top ten clonotypes cover roughly 7.1% of the sample. Material for sequencing was PBMCs. These receptors were obtained from a woman in her thirties or forties in good health and CMV-seronegative.

CDR3 sequence reads: CASSILPGVGTEAFF. The CDR3 bases are TGTGCCAGTAGTATTTTGCCAGGGGTAGGCACTGAAGCTTTCTTT. This rearrangement joins TRBV19 to TRBJ1-1; tentative D call: TRBD1 (6 bases). Germline CDR1 and CDR2: LNHDA and SQIVND (reference sequence). V was clipped by 3 bases and J by 4 bases, with 15 bases between them. This CDR3 spans 15 amino acids.

V gene TRBV19 combines with J gene TRBJ1-1; D is unclear. CDR1 and CDR2 (germline): LNHDA, SQIVND (reference sequence). The CDR3 spans 15 residues. The ends were cut back, 5 bases at V and 1 base at J, with 14 bases in the middle. CDR3 region: CASSPREATNTEAFF. In DNA form, the CDR3 reads TGTGCCAGTAGTCCCCGGGAGGCTACGAACACTGAAGCTTTCTTT.

The chain couples TRBV5-8 to TRBJ1-2; TRBD1 matches 11 bases. The germline CDR1 and CDR2 sequences are SGHTS and YDEGEE. This CDR3 has 15 residues. The V gene end was trimmed by 3 bases and the J gene end by 4 bases; junction bases not matched to a gene: 5. The CDR3 coding sequence is TGTGCCAGCAGCTCGGACAGGGGGCGGACCTATGGCTACACCTTC. Translated, it gives CASSSDRGRTYGYTF.

The chain is built from TRBV6-5 and TRBJ1-4; D is perhaps TRBD1 (5 bases). Germline V gives CDR1 MNHEY, CDR2 SVGAGI. V was pared by 8 bases and J by 0 bases, with 13 bases between. The CDR3 runs to 15 residues. The DNA of the CDR3 is TGTGCCAGCGGGCGACAGTTCTCAACTAATGAAAAACTGTTTTTT. It specifies CASGRQFSTNEKLFF.

The chain recombines TRBV18 with TRBJ1-2; a possible D gene is TRBD1 (5 bases). The V and J ends lost 3 bases and 7 bases respectively, with 15 bases between them. The germline V gene encodes CDR1 KGHSH and CDR2 LQKENI. CDR3 length: 14 residues. The CDR3 DNA reads as TGTGCCAGCTCACCCTCGGGAGGGGTAGGTGGCTACACCTTC. Translating gives CASSPSGGVGGYTF.